The next 25 T cell receptor beta chains were all read from a single sample in a study of OX40 agonist ivuxolimab in advanced cancers. The table came from immunoSEQ multiplex PCR; TCRdb's copy has only in-frame clones and leaves some out. Among more than 80,000 clones listed, 85% to 95% were seen once. The sequenced sample was CD4+ or CD8+ T cells sorted from blood, obtained in a trial of the OX40 agonist ivuxolimab. These receptors came from an adult with an advanced solid tumor such as melanoma, head and neck, liver or kidney cancer.

The CDR3: CASSIIRRDYGYTF. DNA of the CDR3: TGTGCCAGCAGTATCATCAGGAGGGACTATGGCTACACCTTC. The chain uses TRBV6-1 and TRBJ1-2; no definite D call. Looked up from germline, CDR1 is MNHNS and CDR2 is SASEGT. The CDR3 is made up of 14 amino acids. Trimming shortened V by 5 bases and J by 3 bases, and 13 bases separated the two germline ends.

The chain combines TRBV30 with TRBJ1-5, with 9 bases identical to TRBD1. The CDR3 loop spans 14 amino acids. Germline CDR1 reads GTSNPN; CDR2 reads SVGIG (reference sequence). After removal of 4 bases from V and 1 base from J, the junction contained 2 bases not matched to a gene. The CDR3, as DNA: TGTGCCTGGAACAGGGGGCTAAGCAATCAGCCCCAGCATTTT. Its translation: CAWNRGLSNQPQHF.

V gene TRBV5-1 combines with J gene TRBJ1-5; 12 nucleotides match TRBD1. Germline values: CDR1 SGHRS, CDR2 YFSETQ. The CDR3 consists of 16 residues. V trimming: 4 bases; J trimming: 5 bases; junction bases outside the gene matches: 7. The CDR3 DNA is TGCGCCAGCAGCCTAACCGGGACAGGGGGCTATCAGCCCCAGCATTTT. This codes for CASSLTGTGGYQPQHF.

The V and J genes are TRBV12-5 and TRBJ2-3; D unresolved. The CDR3 contains 14 residues. The V end was cut by 1 base, the J end by 1 base, with 6 bases between. Germline assignment: CDR1 LGHNT and CDR2 FRNRAP. The CDR3 protein is CASGLGQGTDTQYF. The CDR3 DNA follows: TGTGCTAGTGGTTTGGGACAAGGCACAGATACGCAGTATTTT.

This chain links TRBV5-1 with TRBJ2-6; unclear D gene. V lost 5 bases and J lost 3, with 9 bases in between. Germline assignment: CDR1 SGHRS and CDR2 YFSETQ. CDR3 length: 14 residues. The CDR3 region is CASSIGFGANVLTF. The CDR3 region has the DNA TGCGCCAGCAGTATCGGGTTTGGGGCCAACGTCCTGACTTTC. The variable domain in full, completed from reference TRBV5-1 and TRBJ2-6, reads KAGVTQTPRYLIKTRGQQVTLSCSPISGHRSVSWYQQTPGQGLQFLFEYFSETQRNKGNFPGRFSGRQFSNSRSEMNVSTLELGDSALYLCASSIGFGANVLTFGAGSRLTVL.

The genes are TRBV2 and TRBJ1-3; D is uncertain. Germline V lookup: CDR1 SNHLY, CDR2 FYNNEI. The CDR3 runs 14 residues. Trimming took 3 bases from V and 3 from J, leaving 9 bases between them. The CDR3 sequence: CASSEYVGGNTIYF. The CDR3 coding sequence is TGTGCCAGCAGTGAGTACGTAGGTGGAAACACCATATATTTT. Together with reference TRBV2 and TRBJ1-3, the CDR3 gives the full variable domain: EPEVTQTPSHQVTQMGQEVILRCVPISNHLYFYWYRQILGQKVEFLVSFYNNEISEKSEIFDDQFSVERPDGSNFTLKIRSTKLEDSAMYFCASSEYVGGNTIYFGEGSWLTVV.

The chain employs TRBV6-5 and TRBJ1-6; tentatively, D is TRBD1 (6 bases). Germline CDR1 is MNHEY and CDR2 is SVGAGI. The CDR3 extends over 15 amino acids. V shed 2 bases and J shed 2 bases, with 7 bases lying between them. For the CDR3, the DNA is TGTGCCAGCAGTTACGGGGGGCCCTATAATTCACCCCTCCACTTT. The encoded protein is CASSYGGPYNSPLHF.

This chain uses TRBV29-1 with TRBJ2-3; no reliable D call. Between the trimmed V and J ends, which lost 5 bases and 6 bases, there was a span of 6 bases. CDR1 SQVTM and CDR2 ANQGSEA come from the germline V gene. The CDR3 contains 10 residues. The CDR3 region has the DNA TGCAGCGTTAGTCGGGATACGCAGTATTTT. Translating it yields CSVSRDTQYF.

Here the CDR3 reads CASSGLEWSTNEKLFF. The CDR3 DNA sequence: TGTGCCAGCAGTGGTTTAGAGTGGTCTACTAATGAAAAACTGTTTTTT. This chain uses TRBV25-1 with TRBJ1-4; the D is unclear. Trimming shortened V by 4 bases and J by 2 bases, and 14 bases separated the two germline ends. Germline V gives CDR1 MGHDK, CDR2 SYGVNS. This CDR3 spans 16 amino acids.

This clone was observed a single time. The chain has TRBV7-3 and TRBJ2-3, with D possibly being TRBD1 or TRBD2 (5 bases each). This CDR3 has 18 residues. With 2 bases removed from V and 5 bases from J, the gap between germline ends came to 23 bases. Germline lookup yields CDR1 SGHTA and CDR2 FQGTGA. The chain's CDR3 is CASSLGTLLGPAVDTQYF. CDR3 nucleotides: TGTGCCAGCAGCTTAGGGACGTTACTAGGCCCGGCGGTAGATACGCAGTATTTT.

The chain couples TRBV28 to TRBJ1-2, with 8 bases lining up with TRBD1. The germline V gene encodes CDR1 MDHEN and CDR2 SYDVKM. The CDR3 is 13 residues long. J was trimmed by 8 bases and V by 5 bases; bases with no gene match: 7. As DNA, the CDR3 is TGTGCCAGCAGTCTCCAGGGGGCGGGGGGCTACACCTTC. Amino acid sequence: CASSLQGAGGYTF.

The rearrangement links TRBV6-5 to TRBJ2-3; D is unclear. The V and J ends lost 4 bases and 2 bases respectively, with 10 bases between them. Germline lookup yields CDR1 MNHEY and CDR2 SVGAGI. The CDR3 is made up of 14 amino acids. The CDR3 here is CASSSYGYTDTQYF. CDR3 coding DNA: TGTGCCAGCAGTTCCTACGGCTACACAGATACGCAGTATTTT.

V is TRBV29-1 and J is TRBJ2-1, with D unclear. The CDR3 runs 15 residues. The germline V and J ends were trimmed by 4 bases and 0 bases, with 13 bases remaining between them. The germline CDR1 and CDR2 sequences are SQVTM and ANQGSEA. The CDR3 nucleotides are TGCAGCGTTGGGTCCACCGAGAGCTCCTACAATGAGCAGTTCTTC. Protein product: CSVGSTESSYNEQFF.

The chain joins TRBV6-5 to TRBJ2-1; D may match TRBD1 or TRBD2 (5 bases each). The CDR3 extends over 16 amino acids. Germline V lookup: CDR1 MNHEY, CDR2 SVGAGI. V lost 0 bases to trimming and J lost 7 bases, with 16 bases between them. CDR3 DNA sequence: TGTGCCAGCAGTTACTCCCCGGGCGGGTGGGGGAATGAGCAGTTCTTC. Translated: CASSYSPGGWGNEQFF.

This chain joins TRBV2 and TRBJ1-5; D is unclear. Trimming removed 2 bases from V and 5 bases from J, with 7 bases in between. The CDR3 consists of 13 residues. Germline V gene lookup returns CDR1 SNHLY and CDR2 FYNNEI. CDR3 DNA: TGTGCCAGCAGTGAACAAGGTTATCAGCCCCAGCATTTT. This translates into CASSEQGYQPQHF.

The chain recombines TRBV28 with TRBJ1-2, with 10 nucleotides matching TRBD1. With V trimmed by 2 bases and J by 3 bases, 6 bases remained unmatched. The CDR3 contains 16 residues. Per the germline V gene, CDR1 is MDHEN and CDR2 is SYDVKM. CDR3 region: CASSLPRQGADYGYTF. CDR3 bases: TGTGCCAGCAGTTTACCCCGACAGGGGGCAGACTATGGCTACACCTTC.

DNA of the CDR3: TGTGCCAGCAGTAGACTAGCTAGCACAGATACGCAGTATTTT. Translation gives CASSRLASTDTQYF. V is TRBV6-5 and J is TRBJ2-3; 7 bases match TRBD2. Per the germline V gene, CDR1 is MNHEY and CDR2 is SVGAGI. There are 14 residues in the CDR3. V lost 5 bases, J lost 0 bases, and 2 bases stayed unmatched.

The chain combines TRBV11-2 with TRBJ1-2, with 8 bases fitting TRBD1. The CDR3 is 13 residues long. Trimming cost V 5 bases and J 7 bases; bases outside gene matches: 6. The germline CDR1 and CDR2 sequences are SGHAT and FQNNGV. The CDR3 DNA is TGTGCCAGCAGCCAGGACAGGGTACGTGGCTACACCTTC. This codes for CASSQDRVRGYTF.

The chain joins TRBV7-9 to TRBJ1-4; D remains ambiguous. Germline V gene sequence: CDR1 SEHNR, CDR2 FQNEAQ (reference sequence). The V gene lost 3 bases and the J gene lost 4 bases, with 9 bases spanning the gap. The CDR3 totals 14 residues. Here the CDR3 reads CASSLPRVNEKLFF. The CDR3 DNA sequence: TGTGCCAGCAGCTTGCCCAGAGTTAATGAAAAACTGTTTTTT.

This clone was observed a few times. The chain is built from TRBV7-3 and TRBJ1-6, with TRBD1 as a possible D gene (6 bases). Between the trimmed V and J ends, which lost 2 bases and 8 bases, there was a span of 13 bases. The CDR3 is made up of 15 amino acids. CDR1 is SGHTA and CDR2 is FQGTGA in the germline V gene. Here the CDR3 reads CASSLSAGVDSPLHF. The CDR3 DNA reads TGTGCCAGCAGCTTATCGGCAGGGGTTGATTCACCCCTCCACTTT. Based on the CDR3 plus reference TRBV7-3 and TRBJ1-6, the full variable domain is GAGVSQTPSNKVTEKGKYVELRCDPISGHTALYWYRQSLGQGPEFLIYFQGTGAADDSGLPNDRFFAVRPEGSVSTLKIQRTERGDSAVYLCASSLSAGVDSPLHFGNGTRLTVT.

The chain employs TRBV7-2 and TRBJ2-2; 8 bases agree with TRBD1. Germline lookup yields CDR1 SGHTA and CDR2 FQGNSA. CDR3 length: 15 residues. Trimming took 2 bases from V and 7 from J; bases not matched to a gene: 6. CDR3 DNA: TGTGCCAGCAGCTTAATGGCAGGGGGCAACGGGGAGCTGTTTTTT. Encoded protein: CASSLMAGGNGELFF.

V gene TRBV19 combines with J gene TRBJ1-2; D is undetermined. There are 12 residues in the CDR3. The germline V gene has CDR1 LNHDA and CDR2 SQIVND (reference sequence). V dropped 8 bases and J dropped 8 bases, with 15 bases sitting between them. This chain's CDR3 is CASSLSGGGYTF. The CDR3 DNA sequence: TGTGCCAGTTCACTTTCTGGCGGCGGCTACACCTTC.

The chain links TRBV6-5 to TRBJ1-2; D uncertain. CDR3 length equals 12 residues. Germline CDR1 MNHEY, CDR2 SVGAGI. Trimming stripped 2 bases from V and 5 bases from J, with 6 bases between. The CDR3 sequence: CASSYGTYGYTF. In DNA form, the CDR3 reads TGTGCCAGCAGTTACGGAACTTATGGCTACACCTTC.

The chain joins TRBV30 to TRBJ1-6, with unresolved D. The V gene lost 0 bases and the J gene lost 5 bases, with 8 bases spanning the gap. The CDR3 runs 14 residues. Germline values: CDR1 GTSNPN, CDR2 SVGIG (reference sequence). CDR3 nucleotides: TGTGCCTGGAGTGTACTTCCCAATAATTCACCCCTCCACTTT. It yields the protein CAWSVLPNNSPLHF.

The V gene is TRBV6-5, the J gene TRBJ2-1, with 10 bases matching TRBD2. Germline V gene lookup returns CDR1 MNHEY and CDR2 SVGAGI. Trimming cost V 6 bases and J 8 bases; bases outside gene matches: 10. This CDR3 region has 15 residues. CDR3 nucleotide sequence: TGTGCCAGCAGCCCTAGCGGGAGACTTAGGGATGAGCAGTTCTTC. Its translation: CASSPSGRLRDEQFF.